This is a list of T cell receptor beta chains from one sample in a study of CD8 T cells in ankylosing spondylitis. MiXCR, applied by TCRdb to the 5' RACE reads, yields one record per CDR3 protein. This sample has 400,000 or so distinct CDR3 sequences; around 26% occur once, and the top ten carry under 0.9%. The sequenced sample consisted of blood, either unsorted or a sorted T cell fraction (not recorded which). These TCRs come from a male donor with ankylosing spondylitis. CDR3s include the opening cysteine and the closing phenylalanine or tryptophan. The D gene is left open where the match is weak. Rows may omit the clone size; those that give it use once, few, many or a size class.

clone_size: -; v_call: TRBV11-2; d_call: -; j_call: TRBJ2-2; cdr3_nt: TGTGCCAGCAGCTTCAGGGTTGGCGGGGAGCTGTTTTTT; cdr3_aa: CASSFRVGGELFF
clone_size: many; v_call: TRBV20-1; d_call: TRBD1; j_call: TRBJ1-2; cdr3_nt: TGCAGTGCTAGAGAACAGGGGCCGGTCTACACCTTC; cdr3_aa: CSAREQGPVYTF
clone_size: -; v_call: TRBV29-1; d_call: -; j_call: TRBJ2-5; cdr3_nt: TGCAGCTCCGGAGGCAGGGGGGACGGGACCCAGTACTTC; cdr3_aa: CSSGGRGDGTQYF
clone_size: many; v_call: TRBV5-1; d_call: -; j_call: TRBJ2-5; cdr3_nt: TGCGCCAGCAGCTTGGGGCACTATGGGGAGACCCAGTACTTC; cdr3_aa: CASSLGHYGETQYF
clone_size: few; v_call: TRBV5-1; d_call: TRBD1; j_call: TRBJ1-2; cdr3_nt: TGCGCCAGCAGCTCCGGGACAGGGAAGACCTATGGCTACACCTTC; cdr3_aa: CASSSGTGKTYGYTF
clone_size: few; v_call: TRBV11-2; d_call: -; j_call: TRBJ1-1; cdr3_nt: TGTGCCAGCAGCCAGACAGCGAGAGCTGAAGCTTTCTTT; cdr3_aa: CASSQTARAEAFF
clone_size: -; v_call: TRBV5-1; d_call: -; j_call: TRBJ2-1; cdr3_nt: TGCGCCAGCAGCTTGTCGGCAGGCCAGGCCTACAATGAGCAGTTCTTC; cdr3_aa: CASSLSAGQAYNEQFF
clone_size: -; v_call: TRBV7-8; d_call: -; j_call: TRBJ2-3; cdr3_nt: TGTGCCAGCAGCTTTGGGGCCGGGACTGGAGGAGATACGCAGTATTTT; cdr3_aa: CASSFGAGTGGDTQYF
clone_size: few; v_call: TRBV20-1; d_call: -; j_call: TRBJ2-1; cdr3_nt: TGCAGTGCTGGTTTAAGGCCTTTAACTGAGCAGTTCTTC; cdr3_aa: CSAGLRPLTEQFF
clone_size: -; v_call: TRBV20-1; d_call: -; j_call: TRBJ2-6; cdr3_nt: TGCAGTGCTACCGGGACGGGGAGCTCTGGGGCCAACGTCCTGACTTTC; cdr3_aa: CSATGTGSSGANVLTF
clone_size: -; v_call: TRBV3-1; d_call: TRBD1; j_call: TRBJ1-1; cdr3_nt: TGTGCCAGCAGCCACAGGGGGCCCCACACTGAAGCTTTCTTT; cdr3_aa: CASSHRGPHTEAFF
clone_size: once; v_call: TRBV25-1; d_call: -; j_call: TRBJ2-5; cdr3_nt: TGTGCCAGCAGTGAACCGTCAATGGCCCAGTACTTC; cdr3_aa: CASSEPSMAQYF
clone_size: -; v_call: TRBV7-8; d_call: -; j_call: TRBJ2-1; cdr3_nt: TGTGCCAGCAGCTTACCGGCCAGATCTATATACAATGAGCAGTTCTTC; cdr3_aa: CASSLPARSIYNEQFF
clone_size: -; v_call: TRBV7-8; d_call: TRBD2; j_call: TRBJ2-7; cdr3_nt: TGTGCCAGCAGCCCGGGGGGGACACTCTACGAGCAGTACTTC; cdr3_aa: CASSPGGTLYEQYF
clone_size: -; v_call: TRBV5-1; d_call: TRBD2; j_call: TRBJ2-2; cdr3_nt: TGCGCCAGCAGCTTGGGTATAGCGGGGAACACCGGGGAGCTGTTTTTT; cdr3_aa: CASSLGIAGNTGELFF
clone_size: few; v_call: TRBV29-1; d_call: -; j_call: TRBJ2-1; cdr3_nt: TGCAGCGTTGAGGTAGCGTCCTACAATGAGCAGTTCTTC; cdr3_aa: CSVEVASYNEQFF
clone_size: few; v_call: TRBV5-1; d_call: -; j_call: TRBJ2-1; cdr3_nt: TGCGCCAGCGGCTCGGTGTTAGCGGACAATGAGCAGTTCTTC; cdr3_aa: CASGSVLADNEQFF
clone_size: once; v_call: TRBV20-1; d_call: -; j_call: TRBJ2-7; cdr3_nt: TGCAGTGCTGAAAGGACTACCCGCTACGAGCAGTACTTC; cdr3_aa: CSAERTTRYEQYF
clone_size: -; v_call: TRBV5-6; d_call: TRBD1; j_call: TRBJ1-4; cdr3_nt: TGTGCCAGCAGCTCCGACAGGGATGAAAAACTGTTTTTT; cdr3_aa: CASSSDRDEKLFF
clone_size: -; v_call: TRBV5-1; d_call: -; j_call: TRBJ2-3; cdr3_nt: TGCGCCAGCAGCCGCGCCAGGACCACAGATACGCAGTATTTT; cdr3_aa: CASSRARTTDTQYF
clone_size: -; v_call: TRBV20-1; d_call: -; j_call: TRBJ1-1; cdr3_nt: TGCAGTGCCCCGGACAGTTTGGAATCTGAAGCTTTCTTT; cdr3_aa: CSAPDSLESEAFF
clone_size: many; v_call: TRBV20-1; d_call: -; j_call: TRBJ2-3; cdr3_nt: TGCAGTGCTAGTTGGGGCACAGATACGCAGTATTTT; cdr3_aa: CSASWGTDTQYF